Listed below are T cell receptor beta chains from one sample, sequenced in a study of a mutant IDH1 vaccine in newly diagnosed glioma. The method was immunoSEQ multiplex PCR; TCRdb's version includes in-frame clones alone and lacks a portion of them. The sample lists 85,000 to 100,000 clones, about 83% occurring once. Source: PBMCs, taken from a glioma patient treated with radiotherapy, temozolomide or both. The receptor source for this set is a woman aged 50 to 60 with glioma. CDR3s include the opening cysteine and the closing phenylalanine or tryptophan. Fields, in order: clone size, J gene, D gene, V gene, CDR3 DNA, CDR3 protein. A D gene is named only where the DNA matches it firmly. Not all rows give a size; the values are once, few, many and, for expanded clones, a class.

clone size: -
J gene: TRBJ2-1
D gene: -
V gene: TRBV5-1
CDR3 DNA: TGCGCCAGCAGCTTGGGATGGGATAGGGGGAATGAGCAGTTCTTC
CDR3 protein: CASSLGWDRGNEQFF

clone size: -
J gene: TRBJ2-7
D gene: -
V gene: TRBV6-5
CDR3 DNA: TGTGCCAGCAGGGGGAGGGGGGGCGGCGAGCAGTACTTC
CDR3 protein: CASRGRGGGEQYF

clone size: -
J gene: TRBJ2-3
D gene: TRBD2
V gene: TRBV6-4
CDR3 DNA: TGTGCCAGCAGTGATAGGGCTAGCGGATATAGCACAGATACGCAGTATTTT
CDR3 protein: CASSDRASGYSTDTQYF

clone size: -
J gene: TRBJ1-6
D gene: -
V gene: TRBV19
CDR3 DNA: TGTGCCAGTAGTATAGCGGATTCACCCCTCCACTTT
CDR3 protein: CASSIADSPLHF

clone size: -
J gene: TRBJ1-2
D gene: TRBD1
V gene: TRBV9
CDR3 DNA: TGTGCCAGCAGCGCAACCGGGACAGCCAACTATGGCTACACCTTC
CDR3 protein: CASSATGTANYGYTF

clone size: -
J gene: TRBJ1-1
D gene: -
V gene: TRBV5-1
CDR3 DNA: TGCGCCAGCAGCCAAACAGTCGAAAACACTGAAGCTTTCTTT
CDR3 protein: CASSQTVENTEAFF

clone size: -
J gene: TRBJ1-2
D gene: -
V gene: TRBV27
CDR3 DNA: TGTGCCAGCAGTTTAACCAGGGCGGCTGGCTACACCTTC
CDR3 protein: CASSLTRAAGYTF

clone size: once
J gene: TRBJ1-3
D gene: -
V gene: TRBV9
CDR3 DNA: TGTGCCAGCAGCGTCAAAGCGGGGATCTCTGGAAACACCATATATTTT
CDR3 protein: CASSVKAGISGNTIYF

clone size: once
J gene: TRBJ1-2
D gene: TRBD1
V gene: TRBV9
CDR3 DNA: TGTGCCAGCAGCCCGGGGACAGGGGAGGATGGCTACACCTTC
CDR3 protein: CASSPGTGEDGYTF

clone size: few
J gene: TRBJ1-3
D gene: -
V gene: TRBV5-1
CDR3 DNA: TGCGCCAGCAGCCTCCTCGGGACCGACGGCTCTGGAAACACCATATATTTT
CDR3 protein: CASSLLGTDGSGNTIYF

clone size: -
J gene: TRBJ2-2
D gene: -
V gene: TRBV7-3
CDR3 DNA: TGTGCCAGCAGCTTAAAATTCCCCCAGGGTATTAACACCGGGGAGCTGTTTTTT
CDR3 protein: CASSLKFPQGINTGELFF

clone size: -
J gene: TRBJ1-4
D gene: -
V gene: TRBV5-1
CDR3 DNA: TGCGCCAGCAGCCCCGACGGGGGCTTAAGTGAAAAACTGTTTTTT
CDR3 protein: CASSPDGGLSEKLFF

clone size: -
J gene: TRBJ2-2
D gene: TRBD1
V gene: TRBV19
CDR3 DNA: TGTGCCAGCACCCTCGGGACAGGGGGCTTGAACACCGGGGAGCTGTTTTTT
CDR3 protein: CASTLGTGGLNTGELFF

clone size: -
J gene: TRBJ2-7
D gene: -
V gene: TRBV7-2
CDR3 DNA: TGTGCCAGCAGCTTACGTATCCACGAGCAGTACTTC
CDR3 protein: CASSLRIHEQYF

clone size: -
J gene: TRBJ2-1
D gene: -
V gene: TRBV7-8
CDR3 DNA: TGTGCCAGCAGCCGCGGACTCTACAATGAGCAGTTCTTC
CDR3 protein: CASSRGLYNEQFF

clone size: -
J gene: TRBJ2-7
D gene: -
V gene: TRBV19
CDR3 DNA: TGTGCCAGTAGTAAGCAGGCGCTCTACGAGCAGTACTTC
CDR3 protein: CASSKQALYEQYF

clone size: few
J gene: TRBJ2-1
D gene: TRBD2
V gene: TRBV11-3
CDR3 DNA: TGTGCCAGCAGCTTAGAAGCGGGGGGCTACAATGAGCAGTTCTTC
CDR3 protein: CASSLEAGGYNEQFF